This T cell receptor beta chain was profiled in a study of regulatory T cells in long-lasting Graves disease. Libraries of TCR beta came from iRepertoire HTBI primers plus Arm-PCR of CDR3 regions. Each CDR3 protein gets one entry after TCRdb re-called the multiplex PCR reads with MiXCR. The sample contains approximately 380,000 distinct CDR3 sequences, less than 25% of which appear only once. Time point here: persistent/refractory GD, antithyroid drugs over 5 years with positive TRAb. RNA extracted from PBMCs served as the sequencing template. Material: peripheral blood mononuclear cells (PBMCs), obtained when the disease was refractory, from a patient treated with antithyroid drugs. This receptor was taken from a female donor with Graves disease.

The CDR3 sequence is CASSQEGGAHGYTF. DNA for the CDR3: TGCGCCAGCAGCCAAGAAGGAGGGGCCCATGGCTACACCTTC. This chain connects TRBV4-3 to TRBJ1-2, with D perhaps matching TRBD1 (5 bases). Germline V gene lookup returns CDR1 LGHNA and CDR2 YSLEER. The CDR3 sequence is 14 residues long. With 0 bases removed from V and 6 bases from J, the gap between germline ends came to 11 bases.